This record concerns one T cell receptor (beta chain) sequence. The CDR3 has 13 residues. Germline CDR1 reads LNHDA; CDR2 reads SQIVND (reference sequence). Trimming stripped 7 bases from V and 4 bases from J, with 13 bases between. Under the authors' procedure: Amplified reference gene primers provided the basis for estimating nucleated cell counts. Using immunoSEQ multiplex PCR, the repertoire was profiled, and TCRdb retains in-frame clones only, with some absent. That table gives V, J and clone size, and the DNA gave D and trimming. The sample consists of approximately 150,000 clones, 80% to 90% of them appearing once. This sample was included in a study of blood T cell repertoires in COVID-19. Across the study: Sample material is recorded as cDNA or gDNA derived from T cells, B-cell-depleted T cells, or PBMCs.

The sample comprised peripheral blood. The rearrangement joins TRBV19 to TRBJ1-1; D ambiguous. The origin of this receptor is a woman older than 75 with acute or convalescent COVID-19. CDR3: CASTTLGITEAFF. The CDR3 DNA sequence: TGTGCCAGTACCACACTCGGGATCACTGAAGCTTTCTTT. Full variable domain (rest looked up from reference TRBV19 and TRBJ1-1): DGGITQSPKYLFRKEGQNVTLSCEQNLNHDAMYWYRQDPGQGLRLIYYSQIVNDFQKGDIAEGYSVSREKKESFPLTVTSAQKNPTAFYLCASTTLGITEAFFGQGTRLTVV.